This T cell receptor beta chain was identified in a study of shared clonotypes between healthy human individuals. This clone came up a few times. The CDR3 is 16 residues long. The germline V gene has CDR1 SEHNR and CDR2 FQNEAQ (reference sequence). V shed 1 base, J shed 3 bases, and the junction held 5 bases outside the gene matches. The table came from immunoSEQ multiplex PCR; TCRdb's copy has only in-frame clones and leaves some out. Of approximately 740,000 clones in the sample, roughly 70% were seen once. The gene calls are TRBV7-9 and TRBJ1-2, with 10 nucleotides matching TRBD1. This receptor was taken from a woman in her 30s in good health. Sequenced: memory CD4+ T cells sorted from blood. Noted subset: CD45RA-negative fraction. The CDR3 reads CASSLGGDRGDYGYTF. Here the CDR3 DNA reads TGTGCCAGCAGCTTAGGTGGGGACAGGGGAGACTATGGCTACACCTTC.